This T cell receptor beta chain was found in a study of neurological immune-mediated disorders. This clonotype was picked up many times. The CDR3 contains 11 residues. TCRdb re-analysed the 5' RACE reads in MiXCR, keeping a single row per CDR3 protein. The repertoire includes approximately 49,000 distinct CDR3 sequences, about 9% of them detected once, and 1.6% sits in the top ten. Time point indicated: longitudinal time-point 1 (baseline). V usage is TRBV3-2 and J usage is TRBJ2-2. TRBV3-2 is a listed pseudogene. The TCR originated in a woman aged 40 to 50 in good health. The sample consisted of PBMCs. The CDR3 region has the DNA TGTGCCAGCAGCCATTTCGGGGAGCTGTTTTTT. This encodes CASSHFGELFF.